These 26 T cell receptor beta chains came from one sample sequenced in a study of control samples from healthy donors and cancer patients (dated by TCRdb to about 2020). The receptor library was made with the immunoSEQ multiplex PCR assay. Held by TCRdb, this immuneACCESS table contains in-frame sequences only and omits some clones. Under half of the omission traces to an unresolved V gene where checked; the cause of the rest is unknown. Across this sample there are 170,000 or so clones, with approximately 94% seen only once. Over 1.3% of the sample comes from the top ten. The material sequenced was blood. These receptors originate from a woman between 18 and 29 years old in good health.

The rearrangement links TRBV7-9 to TRBJ1-2; 7 nucleotides align to TRBD1. V shed 5 bases, J shed 6 bases, and the junction held 6 bases outside the gene matches. The germline CDR1 and CDR2 sequences are SEHNR and FQNEAQ (reference sequence). This CDR3 has 13 residues. The CDR3 spells CASSEDRADGYTF. CDR3 nucleotides: TGTGCCAGCAGCGAAGACAGGGCAGATGGCTACACCTTC. The full variable domain, in which reference TRBV7-9 and TRBJ1-2 provide the parts outside the CDR3, is DTGVSQNPRHKITKRGQNVTFRCDPISEHNRLYWYRQTLGQGPEFLTYFQNEAQLEKSRLLSDRFSAERPKGSFSTLEIQRTEQGDSAMYLCASSEDRADGYTFGSGTRLTVV.

The chain employs TRBV18 and TRBJ2-5, with D possibly being TRBD1 (6 bases). Trimming removed 2 bases from V and 4 bases from J, with 14 bases in between. Germline CDR1 reads KGHSH; CDR2 reads LQKENI. The CDR3 runs 15 residues. CDR3 coding DNA: TGTGCCAGCTCACCAGCACCCTCGACAGGAGAGACCCAGTACTTC. The encoded protein is CASSPAPSTGETQYF.

This chain links TRBV6-5 with TRBJ2-2; 8 nucleotides line up with TRBD1. The ends lost 7 bases at V and 5 bases at J; junction bases unmatched: 3. CDR3 length equals 13 residues. In germline, CDR1 is MNHEY, CDR2 SVGAGI. CDR3 nucleotides: TGTGCCAGCACCAGGGGGCTGACCGGGGAGCTGTTTTTT. Translated, it gives CASTRGLTGELFF.

In its sample, this clone was seen once. The chain joins TRBV4-1 to TRBJ1-1; 9 positions agree with TRBD1. Germline V gene data show CDR1 as MGHRA and CDR2 as YSYEKL. This CDR3 is built from 15 residues. The junction had 7 bases not matched to a gene; V was cut back by 1 base and J by 7 bases. CDR3 nucleotide sequence: TGCGCCAGCAGCCAAGGAGCCCGGGACAGGGTTGAAGCTTTCTTT. This gives the protein CASSQGARDRVEAFF.

The genes are TRBV19 and TRBJ1-5; maybe TRBD1 (5 bases). The germline V and J ends were trimmed by 3 bases and 3 bases, with 15 bases remaining between them. The CDR3 is 16 residues long. From germline, CDR1 is LNHDA and CDR2 SQIVND (reference sequence). The CDR3, as DNA: TGTGCCAGTAGTATCCGGGACGGCGCTATCAATCAGCCCCAGCATTTT. Translating gives CASSIRDGAINQPQHF.

The gene calls are TRBV2 and TRBJ1-1; no clear D gene. V dropped 5 bases and J dropped 1 base, with 8 bases sitting between them. The CDR3 contains 13 residues. Germline V CDR1 and CDR2: SNHLY, FYNNEI. The CDR3: CASSQEPNTEAFF. CDR3 coding DNA: TGTGCCAGCAGTCAGGAGCCGAACACTGAAGCTTTCTTT.

The chain recombines TRBV5-1 with TRBJ1-1; D is undetermined. Between the trimmed V and J ends, which lost 7 bases and 11 bases, there was a span of 24 bases. CDR1 and CDR2 from the germline V gene are SGHRS and YFSETQ. The length of the CDR3 is 14 residues. Here the CDR3 reads CASSLGTGSLGAFF. The DNA for the CDR3 is TGCGCCAGCTCTCTCGGAACGGGCTCCTTAGGGGCTTTCTTT.

The chain couples TRBV5-1 to TRBJ2-2, with D possibly matching TRBD2 (5 bases). V lost 0 bases and J 1 base, leaving 10 bases between the germline ends. There are 16 residues in the CDR3. Germline V gene sequence: CDR1 SGHRS, CDR2 YFSETQ. The CDR3 sequence: CASSLEPSGNTGELFF. The CDR3 DNA reads TGCGCCAGCAGCTTGGAACCCAGCGGGAACACCGGGGAGCTGTTTTTT.

The chain is built from TRBV5-1 and TRBJ2-1, with TRBD1 identical over 7 bases. This CDR3 is 16 amino acids long. Germline V gene lookup returns CDR1 SGHRS and CDR2 YFSETQ. V gave up 4 bases and J gave up 5 bases; unmatched junction bases: 12. The chain's CDR3 is CASSDQINRGNNEQFF. CDR3 nucleotide sequence: TGCGCCAGCAGCGACCAAATCAACAGGGGAAACAATGAGCAGTTCTTC.

A single count supports this clone. The chain employs TRBV12-3 or TRBV12-4 and TRBJ1-1; D uncertain. The CDR3 is 13 residues long. The germline V and J ends were trimmed by 0 bases and 8 bases, with 10 bases remaining between them. CDR3 in DNA: TGTGCCAGCAGTTTAGCGGACGGAAGGGAAGCTTTCTTT. This codes for CASSLADGREAFF.

In its sample, this clone was seen once. J is TRBJ2-2 and V is TRBV11-3; D call uncertain. With 3 bases removed from V and 8 bases from J, the gap between germline ends came to 4 bases. There are 11 residues in the CDR3. The germline V gene has CDR1 SGHNT and CDR2 YENEEA. Here the CDR3 DNA reads TGTGCCAGCAGCTTCATAGGGGAGCTGTTTTTT. It translates to CASSFIGELFF.

The chain is built from TRBV6-5 and TRBJ1-4; no definite D call. This CDR3 is 13 amino acids long. Trimming took off 7 bases at V and 8 bases at J, with 14 bases between the two ends. CDR1 MNHEY and CDR2 SVGAGI come from the germline V gene. CDR3 DNA: TGTGCCAGCAAGAAGGCAGGACGGGAAAAACTGTTTTTT. It translates to CASKKAGREKLFF.

The V and J genes are TRBV4-2 and TRBJ2-6; the D is unclear. V shed 0 bases and J shed 8 bases, with 23 bases lying between them. CDR3 length: 19 residues. Germline lookup yields CDR1 LGHNA and CDR2 YNFKEQ. The CDR3 DNA sequence: TGTGCCAGCAGCCAAGATACCTCAATGGTGTCTGCTCGGACCAACGTCCTGACTTTC. Translated: CASSQDTSMVSARTNVLTF.

The chain joins TRBV4-1 to TRBJ1-1, with D maybe TRBD1 (6 bases). Germline V lookup: CDR1 MGHRA, CDR2 YSYEKL. Trimming cost V 7 bases and J 8 bases, with 17 bases left between them. This CDR3 is built from 13 residues. CDR3 residues: CASTLKGGQEAFF. The CDR3 nucleotides are TGCGCCAGCACCTTAAAGGGGGGTCAGGAAGCTTTCTTT.

This sequence joins TRBV3-1 (or the pseudogene TRBV3-2) and TRBJ2-3; TRBD2 matches 8 bases. This CDR3 has 13 amino acids. The J segment lost 4 bases and the V segment lost 6 bases, leaving 3 bases of the junction unmatched. The germline V gene has CDR1 LGHDT and CDR2 YNNKEL (reference sequence). CDR3: CASSLSGADTQYF. CDR3 nucleotides: TGTGCCAGCAGTCTTAGCGGGGCAGATACGCAGTATTTT.

This chain connects TRBV12-5 to TRBJ1-2; 8 bases map to TRBD1. V shed 6 bases and J 1 base; nucleotides not matched to a gene: 10. There are 16 residues in the CDR3. CDR1 and CDR2 (germline): LGHNT, FRNRAP. CDR3 bases: TGTGCTAGTGGCAACGTCCGGGACAGGCGTAACTATGGCTACACCTTC. Encoded protein: CASGNVRDRRNYGYTF.

The chain carries TRBV27 and TRBJ1-2; 9 bases are a match to TRBD1. Germline CDR1 is MNHEY and CDR2 is SMNVEV (reference sequence). After removal of 4 bases from V and 4 bases from J, the junction contained 4 bases not matched to a gene. The CDR3 is 14 residues long. The CDR3: CASSWDREGYGYTF. CDR3 sequence (DNA): TGTGCCAGCAGTTGGGACAGGGAGGGCTATGGCTACACCTTC.

As DNA, the CDR3 is TGTGCCACCAGTGACCCTGGAAACACCATATATTTT. Encoded protein: CATSDPGNTIYF. V usage is TRBV24-1 and J usage is TRBJ1-3; D uncertain. Germline V CDR1 and CDR2: KGHDR, SFDVKD. Trimming removed 4 bases at V and 2 bases at J, with 2 bases between. The CDR3 spans 12 residues.

The chain recombines TRBV5-5 with TRBJ2-3; D remains ambiguous. CDR3 length: 13 amino acids. CDR1 and CDR2 (germline): SGHKS, YYEKEE (reference sequence). Trimming shortened V by 0 bases and J by 5 bases, and 7 bases separated the two germline ends. The CDR3 is CASSLGTVDTQYF. CDR3 bases: TGTGCCAGCAGCTTGGGAACAGTAGATACGCAGTATTTT. Combining the CDR3 with reference TRBV5-5 and TRBJ2-3 gives the whole variable domain DAGVTQSPTHLIKTRGQQVTLRCSPISGHKSVSWYQQVLGQGPQFIFQYYEKEERGRGNFPDRFSARQFPNYSSELNVNALLLGDSALYLCASSLGTVDTQYFGPGTRLTVL.

V gene TRBV28 combines with J gene TRBJ1-5; TRBD1 matches at 10 bases. J was trimmed by 6 bases and V by 4 bases; bases with no gene match: 6. CDR3 length equals 15 residues. The germline CDR1 and CDR2 sequences are MDHEN and SYDVKM. The CDR3 protein is CASSSPGQGGQPQHF. The CDR3 nucleotides are TGTGCCAGCAGTTCCCCCGGACAGGGGGGTCAGCCCCAGCATTTT.

This chain links TRBV6-1 with TRBJ1-4; possibly TRBD1 for D (5 bases). V lost 3 bases and J 10 bases, leaving 12 bases between the germline ends. The CDR3 sequence is 13 residues long. From germline, CDR1 is MNHNS and CDR2 SASEGT. CDR3 nucleotide sequence: TGTGCCAGCAGTGACCGGGGGGAAGGAAAACTGTTTTTT. This gives the protein CASSDRGEGKLFF.

V is TRBV7-2 and J is TRBJ1-6; no clear D gene. This CDR3 has 19 amino acids. Germline CDR1 and CDR2: SGHTA and FQGNSA. Trimming left V 2 bases short and J 0 bases short, with 17 bases between. CDR3 coding DNA: TGTGCCAGCAGCTTATCGGGTGGTGACGGAAGCTCCTATAATTCACCCCTCCACTTT. As protein: CASSLSGGDGSSYNSPLHF.

The chain is built from TRBV7-3 and TRBJ2-3, with a possible D match to TRBD2 (6 bases). The CDR3 has 11 amino acids. Per germline, CDR1 SGHTA and CDR2 FQGTGA. V was trimmed by 9 bases and J by 3 bases, leaving 7 bases between them. The CDR3 bases are TGTGCCAGTGGGGGGACAGATACGCAGTATTTT. This translates into CASGGTDTQYF.

The rearrangement links TRBV3-1 (or the pseudogene TRBV3-2) to TRBJ1-5; D unclear. The CDR3 consists of 14 residues. The germline V and J ends were trimmed by 2 bases and 6 bases, with 11 bases remaining between them. Germline values: CDR1 LGHDT, CDR2 YNNKEL (reference sequence). The CDR3 region has the DNA TGTGCCAGCAGCCAAATGGGGTCGGGTCAGCCCCAGCATTTT. Its protein is CASSQMGSGQPQHF.

The gene calls are TRBV18 and TRBJ2-1; 12 nucleotides align to TRBD2. V trimming: 2 bases; J trimming: 8 bases; junction bases outside the gene matches: 4. Germline V gene lookup returns CDR1 KGHSH and CDR2 LQKENI. The CDR3 consists of 15 residues. CDR3 sequence: CASSPGLAGQHEQFF. The DNA of the CDR3 is TGTGCCAGCTCACCAGGACTAGCGGGACAGCATGAGCAGTTCTTC.

The genes are TRBV4-3 and TRBJ2-1; D may match TRBD1 or TRBD2 (6 bases each). The V end lost 1 base, the J end lost 8 bases, and 18 bases lay between the germline ends. CDR1 and CDR2 (germline): LGHNA, YSLEER. This CDR3 is built from 16 residues. The CDR3 reads CASSQGFTLGGYEQFF. The CDR3 DNA follows: TGCGCCAGCAGCCAAGGGTTTACGTTGGGGGGCTATGAGCAGTTCTTC.